This TCR beta chain came from a study of human T cells and chemical hapten exposure. TCRdb itself ran the RACE reads through MiXCR, one entry per CDR3 protein. The sample lists around 250,000 distinct CDR3 sequences; about 9.4% were seen once. Time point defined: pre-sensitization, week 0. Treatment noted: therapeutic diphenylcyclopropenone sensitization with weekly scalp DPC. Unmatched junction bases numbered 10, after V lost 2 bases and J lost 6 bases. This CDR3 spans 16 amino acids. Per the germline V gene, CDR1 is MNHEY and CDR2 is SVGEGT. The sequence came from a woman in her thirties or forties with alopecia areata. Some clones in this sample may be carry-over from other donors' samples. The chain combines TRBV6-2 or TRBV6-3 with TRBJ2-1; TRBD2 matches at 7 bases. This specimen was whole blood, taken in connection with sensitization to the hapten diphenylcyclopropenone (DPC). The CDR3 sequence is CASSYALGRLGNEQFF. CDR3 bases: TGTGCCAGCAGTTACGCCCTCGGGAGGTTGGGCAATGAGCAGTTCTTC.